The clone carrying this T cell receptor beta chain is a singleton in its sample. The record originates from a study of blood T cell repertoires in COVID-19. Across the study: Acute and convalescent COVID-19 specimens originated in the United States, Italy and Spain. Nucleic acid was either cDNA or gDNA, and it came from T cells, B-cell-depleted T cells, or PBMCs.

Original methodology: Estimation of nucleated cell counts relied on the amplification of reference gene primers. Clones were read by immunoSEQ multiplex PCR, and TCRdb kept only the in-frame ones, dropping some. The V and J calls and clone size were taken over from that table, and D and trimming were inferred from the DNA. The data show about 300,000 clones, more than 70% seen once. The CDR3 has 19 residues. Germline V gene data show CDR1 as LGHDT and CDR2 as YNNKEL (reference sequence). V shed 0 bases and J 5 bases; nucleotides not matched to a gene: 13. The V gene is TRBV3-1 (or the pseudogene TRBV3-2), the J gene TRBJ1-6, with TRBD1 matching 7 bases. This TCR was recovered from a woman aged 25 to 39 who had recovered from COVID-19. The sample taken for sequencing was peripheral blood. In nucleotides, the CDR3 is TGTGCCAGCAGCCAAGATCTTCTTTATCACAGGGGAGATAATTCACCCCTCCACTTT. Translation: CASSQDLLYHRGDNSPLHF.